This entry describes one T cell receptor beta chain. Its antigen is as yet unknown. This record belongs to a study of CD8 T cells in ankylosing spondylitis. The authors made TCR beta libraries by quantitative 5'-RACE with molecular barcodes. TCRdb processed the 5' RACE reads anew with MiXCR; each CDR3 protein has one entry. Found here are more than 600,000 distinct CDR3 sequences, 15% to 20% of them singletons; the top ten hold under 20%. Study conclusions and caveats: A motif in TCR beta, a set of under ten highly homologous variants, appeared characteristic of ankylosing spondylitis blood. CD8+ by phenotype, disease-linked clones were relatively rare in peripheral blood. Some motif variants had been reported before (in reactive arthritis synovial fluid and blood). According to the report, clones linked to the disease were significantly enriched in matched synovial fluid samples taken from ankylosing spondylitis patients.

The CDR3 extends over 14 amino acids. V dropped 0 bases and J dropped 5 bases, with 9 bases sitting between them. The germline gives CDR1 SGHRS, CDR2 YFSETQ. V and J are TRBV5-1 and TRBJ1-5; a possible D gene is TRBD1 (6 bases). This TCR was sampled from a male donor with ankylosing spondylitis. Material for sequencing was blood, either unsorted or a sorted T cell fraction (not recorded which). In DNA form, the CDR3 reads TGCGCCAGCAGCTTGGGGTCAGGGGATCAGCCCCAGCATTTT. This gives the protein CASSLGSGDQPQHF.